The 32 T cell receptor beta chains presented below share a single source sample, sequenced in a study of blood T cell repertoires in COVID-19. Assay: immunoSEQ multiplex PCR; the TCRdb copy retains only in-frame clones and omits some. Of approximately 110,000 clones in the sample, just over 85% were seen once. Sequencing used peripheral blood. The receptors stem from a woman in her fifties or sixties with active or convalescent COVID-19.

This CDR3 reads CASSLDGSTGELFF. As DNA, the CDR3 is TGTGCCAGCAGCTTAGACGGGAGTACCGGGGAGCTGTTTTTT. J is TRBJ2-2 and V is TRBV7-2; weak D call: TRBD2 (6 bases). Trimming removed 1 base from V and 5 bases from J, with 8 bases in between. The CDR3 sequence is 14 residues long. Germline assignment: CDR1 SGHTA and CDR2 FQGNSA.

V gene TRBV24-1 combines with J gene TRBJ1-4; 7 bases agree with TRBD1. The CDR3 length is 15 residues. J lost 3 bases, V lost 3 bases, and 3 bases had no gene match. Germline CDR1 is KGHDR and CDR2 is SFDVKD. CDR3 nucleotides: TGTGCCACCAGTGATCCAGGGGGTCCTAATGAAAAACTGTTTTTT. This sequence encodes CATSDPGGPNEKLFF.

This clone was found a few times. The J gene is TRBJ1-1, the V gene TRBV7-3, with D possibly matching TRBD1 (5 bases). Looked up from germline, CDR1 is SGHTA and CDR2 is FQGTGA. The CDR3 is 12 amino acids. Trimming stripped 4 bases from V and 4 bases from J, with 7 bases between. The CDR3 coding sequence is TGTGCCAGCAGCTCTCAGGGCACTGAAGCTTTCTTT. Residues: CASSSQGTEAFF.

This clone was picked up one time. This chain connects TRBV28 to TRBJ2-7; 11 nucleotides align to TRBD1. The germline V gene has CDR1 MDHEN and CDR2 SYDVKM. The CDR3 loop spans 15 amino acids. After removal of 7 bases from V and 4 bases from J, the junction contained 9 bases not matched to a gene. CDR3 in DNA: TGTGCCAGCAAAACCGAGGGGACAGGGGGTTACGAGCAGTACTTC. Protein sequence: CASKTEGTGGYEQYF.

This clone was picked up one time. The chain uses TRBV19 and TRBJ1-2, with a tentative D call TRBD1 (5 bases). Germline assignment: CDR1 LNHDA and CDR2 SQIVND (reference sequence). The V gene lost 3 bases and the J gene lost 4 bases, with 12 bases spanning the gap. The CDR3 spans 14 residues. CDR3 amino acids: CASSMEGRGYGYTF. CDR3 in DNA: TGTGCCAGTAGTATGGAGGGGAGAGGCTATGGCTACACCTTC.

This rearrangement joins TRBV7-2 to TRBJ1-5; a possible D gene is TRBD1 (5 bases). The CDR3 is 15 amino acids. V was trimmed by 5 bases and J by 7 bases, leaving 18 bases between them. The germline CDR1 and CDR2 sequences are SGHTA and FQGNSA. CDR3 region: CASSLEEGWRQPQHF. The CDR3 bases are TGTGCCAGCAGCCTAGAGGAGGGGTGGAGACAGCCCCAGCATTTT. The whole variable domain, remainder taken from reference TRBV7-2 and TRBJ1-5, is GAGVSQSPSNKVTEKGKDVELRCDPISGHTALYWYRQSLGQGLEFLIYFQGNSAPDKSGLPSDRFSAERTGGSVSTLTIQRTQQEDSAVYLCASSLEEGWRQPQHFGDGTRLSIL.

This chain links TRBV7-9 with TRBJ1-5, with 7 nucleotides matching TRBD1. The germline CDR1 and CDR2 sequences are SEHNR and FQNEAQ (reference sequence). CDR3 size: 13 residues. J was trimmed by 6 bases and V by 5 bases; bases with no gene match: 4. DNA of the CDR3: TGTGCCAGCAGCCCAGGGGGACGTCAGCCCCAGCATTTT. Protein: CASSPGGRQPQHF. The full variable domain, in which reference TRBV7-9 and TRBJ1-5 provide the parts outside the CDR3, is DTGVSQNPRHKITKRGQNVTFRCDPISEHNRLYWYRQTLGQGPEFLTYFQNEAQLEKSRLLSDRFSAERPKGSFSTLEIQRTEQGDSAMYLCASSPGGRQPQHFGDGTRLSIL.

In DNA, the CDR3 is TGTGCCAGCAGTTTATGGCTAGCGGGACAACGAGAGCAGTTCTTC. This gives the protein CASSLWLAGQREQFF. The chain is built from TRBV27 and TRBJ2-1, with 9 bases that match TRBD2. This CDR3 is built from 15 residues. Germline CDR1 MNHEY, CDR2 SMNVEV (reference sequence). Losses at the gene ends were 1 base for V and 10 bases for J; bases not matched to a gene: 8.

The chain couples TRBV7-8 to TRBJ2-1, with 13 bases identical to TRBD2. The CDR3 loop spans 18 amino acids. Germline V CDR1 and CDR2: SGHVS, FQNEAQ. The V gene end was trimmed by 6 bases and the J gene end by 2 bases; junction bases not matched to a gene: 10. As DNA, the CDR3 is TGTGCCAGCAGACCCCGGACTAGCGGGAGTAGACCCTACAATGAGCAGTTCTTC. Protein: CASRPRTSGSRPYNEQFF.

This sequence joins TRBV19 and TRBJ2-5, with 9 bases identical to TRBD1. The CDR3 is 19 residues long. Germline V gives CDR1 LNHDA, CDR2 SQIVND (reference sequence). Trimming cost V 5 bases and J 0 bases; bases outside gene matches: 16. CDR3 coding DNA: TGTGCCAGTAGTCCGTCCCGGACGGGACAGGGTACCGACCAAGAGACCCAGTACTTC. Amino acids: CASSPSRTGQGTDQETQYF.

The J gene is TRBJ1-4, the V gene TRBV5-1, with TRBD1 identical over 8 bases. CDR1 and CDR2 from the germline V gene are SGHRS and YFSETQ. With 7 bases clipped from V and 7 bases from J, the junction kept 6 bases outside the gene matches. This CDR3 comprises 13 residues. The CDR3 region is CASRGQGGEKLFF. The CDR3, as DNA: TGCGCCAGCCGAGGACAGGGAGGTGAAAAACTGTTTTTT.

The chain carries TRBV11-2 and TRBJ2-5; D gene uncertain. The V end was cut by 2 bases, the J end by 2 bases, with 15 bases between. Looked up from germline, CDR1 is SGHAT and CDR2 is FQNNGV. There are 16 residues in the CDR3. The CDR3 DNA reads TGTGCCAGCAGCTTAAGTTCGCCAGGTATACAAGAGACCCAGTACTTC. The encoded protein is CASSLSSPGIQETQYF.

The chain links TRBV5-1 to TRBJ1-4, with D possibly being TRBD1 (6 bases). This CDR3 comprises 15 residues. The V end lost 5 bases, the J end lost 8 bases, and 19 bases lay between the germline ends. CDR1 and CDR2 (germline): SGHRS, YFSETQ. The CDR3 bases are TGCGCCAGCAGTTCCTCGGGACACCAGTGGGAAAAACTGTTTTTT. It is translated as CASSSSGHQWEKLFF.

The chain couples TRBV7-2 to TRBJ1-2; D uncertain. The CDR3 has 13 residues. The germline V and J ends were trimmed by 3 bases and 2 bases, with 7 bases remaining between them. The germline gives CDR1 SGHTA, CDR2 FQGNSA. Here the CDR3 reads CASSLGRNYGYTF. CDR3 bases: TGTGCCAGCAGCTTGGGCCGAAACTATGGCTACACCTTC.

The V gene is TRBV27, the J gene TRBJ2-4; D might be TRBD1 (6 bases). CDR1 and CDR2 (germline): MNHEY, SMNVEV (reference sequence). Trimming pared 5 bases from V and 2 bases from J, leaving 16 bases between. The CDR3 is 16 amino acids. Here the CDR3 reads CASSPTPQGTKNIQYF. CDR3 bases: TGTGCCAGCAGTCCAACCCCTCAGGGGACCAAAAACATTCAGTACTTC.

Written as DNA, the CDR3 is TGTGCCAGCAGTTTAGCGGGAGAGGTTGAGCAGTACTTC. Translated, it gives CASSLAGEVEQYF. The rearrangement joins TRBV28 to TRBJ2-7, with 7 bases that match TRBD2. J lost 7 bases, V lost 2 bases, and 5 bases had no gene match. Germline V gene sequence: CDR1 MDHEN, CDR2 SYDVKM. The CDR3 contains 13 residues.

The chain is built from TRBV7-6 and TRBJ1-4; possibly TRBD1 for D (6 bases). Trimming took 3 bases from V and 3 from J, leaving 23 bases between them. CDR1 is SGHVS and CDR2 is FNYEAQ in the germline V gene. CDR3 length: 19 amino acids. The CDR3 DNA reads as TGTGCCAGCAGCTTCTTTTTATCACGGGGGGCCACAGCTAATGAAAAACTGTTTTTT. Amino acids: CASSFFLSRGATANEKLFF.

As regards this clone: Mismatch with germline at one junction end may stem from a read error. This chain links TRBV18 with TRBJ2-5; the D gene is possibly TRBD2 (5 bases). The CDR3 consists of 13 residues. Germline V gene data show CDR1 as KGHSH and CDR2 as LQKENI. The CDR3 coding sequence is TGTGCCAGCTCACCAGGGAGAAGAGAGGCCCAGTACTTC. The encoded protein is CASSPGRREAQYF.

The rearrangement links TRBV7-2 to TRBJ2-1; 9 bases map to TRBD2. The CDR3 contains 15 residues. V lost 5 bases and J lost 10; bases outside the gene matches: 12. Germline V gene sequence: CDR1 SGHTA, CDR2 FQGNSA. Written as DNA, the CDR3 is TGTGCCAGCAGCGTATACTCGGGACTAGCCCAAGAGCAGTTCTTC. As protein: CASSVYSGLAQEQFF.

This clone was counted a few times. V and J are TRBV19 and TRBJ1-5, with D tentatively TRBD1 (6 bases). The CDR3 length is 15 residues. From germline, CDR1 is LNHDA and CDR2 SQIVND (reference sequence). V was clipped by 9 bases and J by 3 bases, with 18 bases between them. The DNA of the CDR3 is TGTGCCAGCCGTGGGGGCCAGGCGAACAATCAGCCCCAGCATTTT. It is translated as CASRGGQANNQPQHF.

The J gene is TRBJ2-7, the V gene TRBV12-5; 7 bases align to TRBD1. CDR1 is LGHNT and CDR2 is FRNRAP in the germline V gene. The CDR3 is 15 residues long. The trim removed 5 bases at V and 6 bases at J, leaving 13 bases unmatched. The CDR3 spells CASGLTDRVIGEQYF. The CDR3 DNA reads as TGTGCTAGTGGTCTAACCGACAGGGTAATAGGCGAGCAGTACTTC. The complete variable domain, with remaining parts taken from reference TRBV12-5 and TRBJ2-7, reads DARVTQTPRHKVTEMGQEVTMRCQPILGHNTVFWYRQTMMQGLELLAYFRNRAPLDDSGMPKDRFSAEMPDATLATLKIQPSEPRDSAVYFCASGLTDRVIGEQYFGPGTRLTVT.

The chain joins TRBV7-2 to TRBJ1-6; D unresolved. The germline V gene encodes CDR1 SGHTA and CDR2 FQGNSA. V was trimmed by 5 bases and J by 0 bases, leaving 11 bases between them. The CDR3 extends over 16 amino acids. This CDR3 reads CASSLSLSSYNSPLHF. In nucleotides, the CDR3 is TGTGCCAGCAGCCTGTCCCTAAGCTCCTATAATTCACCCCTCCACTTT.

The chain carries TRBV9 and TRBJ2-7; TRBD1 matches 9 bases. Germline assignment: CDR1 SGDLS and CDR2 YYNGEE. The CDR3 has 14 amino acids. The ends lost 4 bases at V and 3 bases at J; junction bases unmatched: 5. CDR3 amino acids: CASSPQDRGYEQYF. The CDR3 nucleotides are TGTGCCAGCAGCCCCCAGGACAGGGGCTACGAGCAGTACTTC.

V is TRBV11-3 and J is TRBJ2-1; 7 nucleotides line up with TRBD1. Germline V gene sequence: CDR1 SGHNT, CDR2 YENEEA. The CDR3 covers 15 residues. After removal of 5 bases from V and 5 bases from J, the junction contained 9 bases not matched to a gene. The DNA for the CDR3 is TGTGCCAGCAGCCGACAGGGATGGTCCGACAATGAGCAGTTCTTC. This codes for CASSRQGWSDNEQFF.

The rearrangement joins TRBV6-1 to TRBJ1-2; TRBD1 might be the D (5 bases). CDR1 and CDR2 from the germline V gene are MNHNS and SASEGT. This CDR3 has 14 amino acids. V was cut by 3 bases and J by 4 bases, with 12 bases left in between. CDR3 region: CASSDWGEGYGYTF. CDR3 nucleotides: TGTGCCAGCAGTGATTGGGGGGAAGGCTATGGCTACACCTTC.

This clone has a single count. V and J are TRBV28 and TRBJ2-5, with 7 nucleotides matching TRBD1. After removal of 8 bases from V and 5 bases from J, the junction contained 8 bases not matched to a gene. The CDR3 runs to 13 residues. In germline, CDR1 is MDHEN, CDR2 SYDVKM. CDR3 residues: CASLRQGWETQYF. CDR3 in DNA: TGTGCCAGCCTCCGACAGGGATGGGAGACCCAGTACTTC.

In DNA, the CDR3 is TGTGCCATCAGTGACGGGAGCCCGAATGAGCAGTTCTTC. Its translation is CAISDGSPNEQFF. The J gene is TRBJ2-1, the V gene TRBV10-3; D is possibly TRBD2 (6 bases). Germline CDR1 and CDR2: ENHRY and SYGVKD. V shed 3 bases and J shed 7 bases, with 10 bases lying between them. The CDR3 is 13 residues long.

The chain joins TRBV9 to TRBJ2-5; a possible D gene is TRBD2 (5 bases). This CDR3 region has 15 residues. V lost 3 bases to trimming and J lost 1 base, with 13 bases between them. From germline, CDR1 is SGDLS and CDR2 YYNGEE. As DNA, the CDR3 is TGTGCCAGCAGCGGAGGGCTAGCCTCCCAAGAGACCCAGTACTTC. Translating it yields CASSGGLASQETQYF.

The V call is TRBV24-1, the J call TRBJ1-2; 7 positions match TRBD1. Trimming cost V 3 bases and J 14 bases; bases outside gene matches: 11. CDR1 and CDR2 from the germline V gene are KGHDR and SFDVKD. The CDR3 is made up of 13 amino acids. The CDR3 sequence: CATSDRGQPFLTF. The CDR3 nucleotides are TGTGCCACCAGTGATCGGGGACAGCCCTTTCTAACCTTC.

This clone has just one count. The rearrangement joins TRBV24-1 to TRBJ2-1, with 15 bases matching TRBD2. The CDR3 covers 15 residues. From germline, CDR1 is KGHDR and CDR2 SFDVKD. V was pared by 5 bases and J by 8 bases, with 3 bases of the junction left unmatched. For the CDR3, the DNA is TGTGCCACCAGTGCCGGGACTAGCGGGAGGTATGAGCAGTTCTTC. Translation: CATSAGTSGRYEQFF.

The rearrangement links TRBV29-1 to TRBJ2-1; possible D gene TRBD2, 6 bases. V was shortened by 5 bases and J by 7 bases, with 15 bases between the two germline ends. There are 13 residues in the CDR3. Germline values: CDR1 SQVTM, CDR2 ANQGSEA. The CDR3 loop is CSVRRRVGNEQFF. In DNA form, the CDR3 reads TGCAGCGTTCGACGGAGGGTCGGAAATGAGCAGTTCTTC.

The CDR3 loop reads CASSQIRDRASYEQYF. CDR3 nucleotides: TGTGCCAGCAGTCAGATACGGGACAGGGCTTCCTACGAGCAGTACTTC. The chain recombines TRBV28 with TRBJ2-7; 9 bases agree with TRBD1. The CDR3 covers 16 residues. V shed 5 bases and J 1 base; nucleotides not matched to a gene: 9. Looked up from germline, CDR1 is MDHEN and CDR2 is SYDVKM.